A selection of T cell receptor beta chains follows, all from one sample in a study of blood T cell repertoires in COVID-19. Only in-frame clones appear in the TCRdb table, and some are missing; sequencing was by immunoSEQ multiplex PCR. Of 100,000 or so clones listed, more than 65% are singletons. Sequenced material: peripheral blood. The receptors were sampled from an older woman with acute or convalescent COVID-19. Each CDR3 is given with its conserved first and last residue. A D gene is named only where the DNA matches it firmly. The size of a clone is reported for some rows only, either as once, few or many, or as a class for expanded clones.

V gene: TRBV7-2
D gene: NA
J gene: TRBJ1-1
clone size: NA
CDR3 DNA: TGTGCCAGCAGCTTAGGGCAGAACACTGAAGCTTTCTTT
CDR3 protein: CASSLGQNTEAFF

V gene: TRBV11-3
D gene: NA
J gene: TRBJ2-5
clone size: NA
CDR3 DNA: TGTGCCAGCAGCTTAGTTCGCGGAGAGACCCAGTACTTC
CDR3 protein: CASSLVRGETQYF

V gene: TRBV27
D gene: TRBD1
J gene: TRBJ1-3
clone size: NA
CDR3 DNA: TGTGCCAGCAGGTCTTCGACAGGGAACTCTGGAAACACCATATATTTT
CDR3 protein: CASRSSTGNSGNTIYF

V gene: TRBV7-6
D gene: NA
J gene: TRBJ1-5
clone size: NA
CDR3 DNA: TGTGCCAGCAGCTTAGGAGGGGAGGGTCAGCCCCAGCATTTT
CDR3 protein: CASSLGGEGQPQHF

V gene: TRBV19
D gene: NA
J gene: TRBJ2-3
clone size: NA
CDR3 DNA: TGTGCCAGTAGTATAGCCGGGGGTGTGGATACGCAGTATTTT
CDR3 protein: CASSIAGGVDTQYF

V gene: TRBV5-6
D gene: NA
J gene: TRBJ2-5
clone size: NA
CDR3 DNA: TGTGCCAGCAGCCTTAGGGGGACCCAGTACTTC
CDR3 protein: CASSLRGTQYF

V gene: TRBV6-2/TRBV6-3
D gene: NA
J gene: TRBJ1-2
clone size: NA
CDR3 DNA: TGTGCCAGCAGTTACTCGAAGGCAGGGACTTATGGCTACACCTTC
CDR3 protein: CASSYSKAGTYGYTF

V gene: TRBV5-6
D gene: NA
J gene: TRBJ2-3
clone size: NA
CDR3 DNA: TGTGCCAGCAGCTCCGGACAGATCGAGAATACGCAGTATTTT
CDR3 protein: CASSSGQIENTQYF

V gene: TRBV27
D gene: NA
J gene: TRBJ1-4
clone size: NA
CDR3 DNA: TGTGCCAGCAGTTTAAAGGGAATGGGAGGGAAACTGTTTTTT
CDR3 protein: CASSLKGMGGKLFF

V gene: TRBV6-5
D gene: NA
J gene: TRBJ1-3
clone size: few
CDR3 DNA: TGTGCCAGCAGTTATTCTTGGACAGACTCTGGAAACACCATATATTTT
CDR3 protein: CASSYSWTDSGNTIYF

V gene: TRBV20-1
D gene: TRBD1
J gene: TRBJ1-6
clone size: NA
CDR3 DNA: TGCAGTGCTAGTTGGGACAGATATTCACCCCTCCACTTT
CDR3 protein: CSASWDRYSPLHF

V gene: TRBV6-5
D gene: NA
J gene: TRBJ2-5
clone size: NA
CDR3 DNA: TGTGCCAGCAGGCTCGGCGGGGGCGAGACCCAGTACTTC
CDR3 protein: CASRLGGGETQYF

V gene: TRBV7-3
D gene: TRBD2
J gene: TRBJ2-2
clone size: NA
CDR3 DNA: TGTGCCAGCAGCTTGGCTAGCGGGGGGTTCACCGGGGAGCTGTTTTTT
CDR3 protein: CASSLASGGFTGELFF

V gene: TRBV4-1
D gene: TRBD2
J gene: TRBJ2-1
clone size: NA
CDR3 DNA: TGCGCCAGGTTAAAACACGGACTAGCGGGGGAGACGAATGAGCAGTTCTTC
CDR3 protein: CARLKHGLAGETNEQFF

V gene: TRBV19
D gene: TRBD1
J gene: TRBJ1-2
clone size: NA
CDR3 DNA: TGTGCCAGTAGTGACAGGGGGCGAAACTATGGCTACACCTTC
CDR3 protein: CASSDRGRNYGYTF

V gene: TRBV2
D gene: NA
J gene: TRBJ1-5
clone size: NA
CDR3 DNA: TGTGCCAGCAGTGAACAGTCAGGCAATCAGCCCCAGCATTTT
CDR3 protein: CASSEQSGNQPQHF

V gene: TRBV29-1
D gene: TRBD1
J gene: TRBJ2-2
clone size: NA
CDR3 DNA: TGCAGCGTCGGACAGGGGGTGTACACCGGGGAGCTGTTTTTT
CDR3 protein: CSVGQGVYTGELFF

V gene: TRBV2
D gene: TRBD1
J gene: TRBJ2-3
clone size: NA
CDR3 DNA: TGTGCCAGCAGTAGGGGGCTGAGCACAGATACGCAGTATTTT
CDR3 protein: CASSRGLSTDTQYF

V gene: TRBV5-1
D gene: TRBD1
J gene: TRBJ1-5
clone size: few
CDR3 DNA: TGCGCCAGCAGCCCCGGGACAGGGGTCAATCAGCCCCAGCATTTT
CDR3 protein: CASSPGTGVNQPQHF

V gene: TRBV6-5
D gene: TRBD1
J gene: TRBJ2-1
clone size: NA
CDR3 DNA: TGTGCCAGCAGAAGACAGGGCTACTACAATGAGCAGTTCTTC
CDR3 protein: CASRRQGYYNEQFF

V gene: TRBV7-2
D gene: TRBD1
J gene: TRBJ1-3
clone size: NA
CDR3 DNA: TGTGCCAGCAGCGACCCGACAGGGAGGTCCAACACCATATATTTT
CDR3 protein: CASSDPTGRSNTIYF

V gene: TRBV7-2
D gene: NA
J gene: TRBJ1-1
clone size: few
CDR3 DNA: TGTGCCAGCAGCTTATGGGGGAGGACTGAAGCTTTCTTT
CDR3 protein: CASSLWGRTEAFF

V gene: TRBV7-8
D gene: NA
J gene: TRBJ1-2
clone size: NA
CDR3 DNA: TGTGCCAGCAGCTTAGACCGGGGGGAGAGCGGCTACACCTTC
CDR3 protein: CASSLDRGESGYTF

V gene: TRBV7-9
D gene: NA
J gene: TRBJ2-2
clone size: once
CDR3 DNA: TGTGCCAGCAGCTTTACAGGGACCACCGGGGAGCTGTTTTTT
CDR3 protein: CASSFTGTTGELFF

V gene: TRBV13
D gene: NA
J gene: TRBJ2-5
clone size: few
CDR3 DNA: TGTGCCAGCAGTCGTCCTAGGGGGGGCCTTCAAGAGACCCAGTACTTC
CDR3 protein: CASSRPRGGLQETQYF

V gene: TRBV9
D gene: NA
J gene: TRBJ1-2
clone size: NA
CDR3 DNA: TGTGCCAGCAGCACGCAGGGGAGCTACACCTTC
CDR3 protein: CASSTQGSYTF

V gene: TRBV6-6
D gene: NA
J gene: TRBJ2-7
clone size: once
CDR3 DNA: TGTGCCAGCAGTTCCACCCTTGACACTGTGTACTTC
CDR3 protein: CASSSTLDTVYF

V gene: TRBV19
D gene: NA
J gene: TRBJ1-6
clone size: few
CDR3 DNA: TGTGCCAGTAACCTCGGCAAGGCAGGGAATTCACCCCTCCACTTT
CDR3 protein: CASNLGKAGNSPLHF

V gene: TRBV18
D gene: TRBD1
J gene: TRBJ1-1
clone size: NA
CDR3 DNA: TGTGCCAGCTCACCAATTGGGACAGGAAGAACTGAAGCTTTCTTT
CDR3 protein: CASSPIGTGRTEAFF

V gene: TRBV3-1/TRBV3-2
D gene: TRBD1
J gene: TRBJ2-1
clone size: few
CDR3 DNA: TGTGCCAGCAGCCAAGATAACCCCAGGGGGAGCTCCTACAATGAGCAGTTCTTC
CDR3 protein: CASSQDNPRGSSYNEQFF

V gene: TRBV6-5
D gene: NA
J gene: TRBJ1-4
clone size: few
CDR3 DNA: TGTGCCAGCTCCGCAGGGGCGGTGACTAATGAAAAACTGTTTTTT
CDR3 protein: CASSAGAVTNEKLFF

V gene: TRBV6-5
D gene: TRBD1
J gene: TRBJ1-2
clone size: once
CDR3 DNA: TGTGCCAGCTCCCAGGACAGGGCATATGGCTACACCTTC
CDR3 protein: CASSQDRAYGYTF

V gene: TRBV2
D gene: TRBD1
J gene: TRBJ1-5
clone size: NA
CDR3 DNA: TGTGCCAGCAGAATAGGAGCGTCAGGGGGCGGGCAGCCCCAGCATTTT
CDR3 protein: CASRIGASGGGQPQHF

V gene: TRBV5-5
D gene: TRBD2
J gene: TRBJ2-5
clone size: NA
CDR3 DNA: TGTGCCAGCAGCGGGGCTAGCGGGGGAGAGACCCAGTACTTC
CDR3 protein: CASSGASGGETQYF

V gene: TRBV2
D gene: TRBD1
J gene: TRBJ1-4
clone size: few
CDR3 DNA: TGTGCCAGCACCCTCCAGGGACAGGGGGATGAAAAACTGTTTTTT
CDR3 protein: CASTLQGQGDEKLFF

V gene: TRBV7-9
D gene: TRBD1
J gene: TRBJ1-4
clone size: NA
CDR3 DNA: TGTGCCAGCTCCAGGGGGAGGGTCGTTGAAAAACTGTTTTTT
CDR3 protein: CASSRGRVVEKLFF

V gene: TRBV19
D gene: NA
J gene: TRBJ1-1
clone size: few
CDR3 DNA: TGTGCCAGTAGTTTGGGACAATACGACACTGAAGCTTTCTTT
CDR3 protein: CASSLGQYDTEAFF

V gene: TRBV18
D gene: NA
J gene: TRBJ1-5
clone size: NA
CDR3 DNA: TGTGCCAGCTCACCGGACAGTTCACAGCCCCAGCATTTT
CDR3 protein: CASSPDSSQPQHF

V gene: TRBV11-3
D gene: NA
J gene: TRBJ2-2
clone size: NA
CDR3 DNA: TGTGCCAGCAGCGGTCACGTTGGAGCGTCCGGGGAGCTGTTTTTT
CDR3 protein: CASSGHVGASGELFF

V gene: TRBV6-5
D gene: NA
J gene: TRBJ1-4
clone size: NA
CDR3 DNA: TGTGCCAGCAGTTACTCGAGGGTCAGGAGTGGGGAGGAACTGTTTTTT
CDR3 protein: CASSYSRVRSGEELFF

V gene: TRBV6-2/TRBV6-3
D gene: TRBD1
J gene: TRBJ1-3
clone size: few
CDR3 DNA: TGTGCCAGCAGTGATGGACAGGGAGAAACCCCCCGGAACACCATATATTTT
CDR3 protein: CASSDGQGETPRNTIYF

V gene: TRBV14
D gene: NA
J gene: TRBJ1-1
clone size: NA
CDR3 DNA: TGTGCCAGCAGCCACACCGGGTCGGACACTGAAGCTTTCTTT
CDR3 protein: CASSHTGSDTEAFF

V gene: TRBV6-4
D gene: NA
J gene: TRBJ1-1
clone size: once
CDR3 DNA: TGTGCCAGCAGATTGACAGGTATCTCTGAAGCTTTCTTT
CDR3 protein: CASRLTGISEAFF

V gene: TRBV7-6
D gene: TRBD1
J gene: TRBJ1-5
clone size: NA
CDR3 DNA: TGTGCCAGCAGACCTACCAACAGGGGACATAGCAATCAGCCCCAGCATTTT
CDR3 protein: CASRPTNRGHSNQPQHF

V gene: TRBV11-2
D gene: NA
J gene: TRBJ2-5
clone size: NA
CDR3 DNA: TGTGCCAGCAGCCCCATCTCGACAGGAAAAGAGACCCAGTACTTC
CDR3 protein: CASSPISTGKETQYF

V gene: TRBV11-2
D gene: NA
J gene: TRBJ1-1
clone size: NA
CDR3 DNA: TGTGCCAGCAGCTTGGCCGCGGTGAACACTGAAGCTTTCTTT
CDR3 protein: CASSLAAVNTEAFF

V gene: TRBV3-1/TRBV3-2
D gene: TRBD1
J gene: TRBJ2-7
clone size: NA
CDR3 DNA: TGTGCCAGCAGCCAAGATCAGGGGGCGGTATACGAGCAGTACTTC
CDR3 protein: CASSQDQGAVYEQYF

V gene: TRBV19
D gene: NA
J gene: TRBJ1-5
clone size: NA
CDR3 DNA: TGTGCCAGTAGTATAGATCCCACACCAGATCGGCCCCAGCATTTT
CDR3 protein: CASSIDPTPDRPQHF

V gene: TRBV19
D gene: NA
J gene: TRBJ2-5
clone size: NA
CDR3 DNA: TGTGCCAGTAGTATAGGCTTGATGGCAGGGGTTGGCGGAGAGACCCAGTACTTC
CDR3 protein: CASSIGLMAGVGGETQYF

V gene: TRBV18
D gene: TRBD1
J gene: TRBJ1-2
clone size: NA
CDR3 DNA: TGTGCCAGCTCACCGGGACAGGGGAACTATGGCTACACCTTC
CDR3 protein: CASSPGQGNYGYTF

V gene: TRBV5-1
D gene: TRBD1
J gene: TRBJ2-3
clone size: NA
CDR3 DNA: TGCGCCAGCAGCTTGGCGGGGGACAGGGCTGCAGATACGCAGTATTTT
CDR3 protein: CASSLAGDRAADTQYF

V gene: TRBV2
D gene: NA
J gene: TRBJ1-5
clone size: NA
CDR3 DNA: TGTGCCAGCAGTGAAAGTAGGGGTAGCAATCAGCCCCAGCATTTT
CDR3 protein: CASSESRGSNQPQHF

V gene: TRBV3-1/TRBV3-2
D gene: NA
J gene: TRBJ1-5
clone size: NA
CDR3 DNA: TGTGCCAGCAGCCAAGATTCAGGGTATCAGCCCCAGCATTTT
CDR3 protein: CASSQDSGYQPQHF